This T cell receptor beta chain was recovered during a study of cytotoxic CD8 clonotypes in ibrutinib-treated CLL. V trimming: 3 bases; J trimming: 2 bases; junction bases outside the gene matches: 7. Germline-derived CDR1 and CDR2 are SQVTM and ANQGSEA. CDR3 length: 15 residues. The table came from immunoSEQ multiplex PCR; TCRdb's copy has only in-frame clones and leaves some out. The sample consists of about 120,000 clones, 58% of them appearing once. The source material was PBMCs, sampled after 24 months of ibrutinib treatment. The TCR was taken from a human donor with chronic lymphocytic leukemia. The chain couples TRBV29-1 to TRBJ2-3, with 8 nucleotides matching TRBD2. The chain's CDR3 is CSVDAGSGNTDTQYF. The CDR3 coding sequence is TGCAGCGTTGATGCGGGTAGCGGGAACACAGATACGCAGTATTTT.